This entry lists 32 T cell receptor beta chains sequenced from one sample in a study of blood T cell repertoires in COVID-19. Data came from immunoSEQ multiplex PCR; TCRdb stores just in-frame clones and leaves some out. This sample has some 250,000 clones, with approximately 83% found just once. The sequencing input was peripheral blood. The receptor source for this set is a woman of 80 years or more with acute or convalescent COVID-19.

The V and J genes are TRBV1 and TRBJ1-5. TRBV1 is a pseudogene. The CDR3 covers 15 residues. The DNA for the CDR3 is TGCACCAGCAGCCCGAAAAAAACTCTCAATCAGCCCCAGCATTTT. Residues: CTSSPKKTLNQPQHF.

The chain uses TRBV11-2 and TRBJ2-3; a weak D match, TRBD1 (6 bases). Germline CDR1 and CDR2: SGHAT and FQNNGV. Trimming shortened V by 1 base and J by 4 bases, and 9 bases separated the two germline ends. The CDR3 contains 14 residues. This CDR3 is CASSLGGRPDTQYF. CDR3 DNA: TGTGCCAGCAGCTTAGGGGGGCGCCCAGATACGCAGTATTTT.

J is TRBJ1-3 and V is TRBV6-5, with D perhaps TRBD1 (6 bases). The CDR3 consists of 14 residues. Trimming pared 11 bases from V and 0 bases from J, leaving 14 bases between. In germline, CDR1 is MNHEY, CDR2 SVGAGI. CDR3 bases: TGTGCCGGGGCAGGGGATAGCTCTGGAAACACCATATATTTT. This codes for CAGAGDSSGNTIYF.

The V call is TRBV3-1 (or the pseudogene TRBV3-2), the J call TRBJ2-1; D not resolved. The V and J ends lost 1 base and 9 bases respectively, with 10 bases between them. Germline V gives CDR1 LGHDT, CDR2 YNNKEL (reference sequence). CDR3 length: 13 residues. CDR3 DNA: TGTGCCAGCAGCCAAGGGCCCCTGTCTGAGCAGTTCTTC. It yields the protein CASSQGPLSEQFF.

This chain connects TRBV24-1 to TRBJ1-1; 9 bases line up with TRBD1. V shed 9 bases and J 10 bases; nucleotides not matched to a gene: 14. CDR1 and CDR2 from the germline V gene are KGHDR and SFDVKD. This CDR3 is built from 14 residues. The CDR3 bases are TGTGCCACCGGGGGCTCCCGGGACAGGGAGGGAGCTTTCTTT. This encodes CATGGSRDREGAFF.

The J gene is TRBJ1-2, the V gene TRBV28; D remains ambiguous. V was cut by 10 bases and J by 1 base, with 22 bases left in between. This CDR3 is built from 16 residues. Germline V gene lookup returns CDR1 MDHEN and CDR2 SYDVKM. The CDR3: CATWGGPYRNNYGYTF. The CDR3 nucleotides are TGTGCCACCTGGGGAGGGCCCTATCGTAATAACTATGGCTACACCTTC.

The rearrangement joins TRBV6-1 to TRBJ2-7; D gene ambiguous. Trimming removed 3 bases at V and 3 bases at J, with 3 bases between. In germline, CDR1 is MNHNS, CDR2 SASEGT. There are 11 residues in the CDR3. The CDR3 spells CASSDIYEQYF. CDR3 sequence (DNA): TGTGCCAGCAGTGACATCTACGAGCAGTACTTC.

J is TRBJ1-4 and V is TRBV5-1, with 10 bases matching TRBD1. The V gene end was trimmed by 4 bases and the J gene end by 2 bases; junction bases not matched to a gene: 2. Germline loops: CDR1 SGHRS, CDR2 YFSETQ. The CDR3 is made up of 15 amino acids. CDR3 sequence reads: CASSGQGGTNEKLFF. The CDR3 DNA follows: TGCGCCAGCAGCGGACAGGGGGGGACTAATGAAAAACTGTTTTTT. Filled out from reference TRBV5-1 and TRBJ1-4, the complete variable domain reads KAGVTQTPRYLIKTRGQQVTLSCSPISGHRSVSWYQQTPGQGLQFLFEYFSETQRNKGNFPGRFSGRQFSNSRSEMNVSTLELGDSALYLCASSGQGGTNEKLFFGSGTQLSVL.

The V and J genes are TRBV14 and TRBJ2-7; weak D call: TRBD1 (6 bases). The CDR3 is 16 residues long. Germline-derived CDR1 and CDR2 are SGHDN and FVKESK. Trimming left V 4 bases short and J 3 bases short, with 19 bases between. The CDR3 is CASSRQRVAGVYEQYF. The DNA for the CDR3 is TGTGCCAGCAGCCGACAAAGGGTCGCAGGGGTCTACGAGCAGTACTTC.

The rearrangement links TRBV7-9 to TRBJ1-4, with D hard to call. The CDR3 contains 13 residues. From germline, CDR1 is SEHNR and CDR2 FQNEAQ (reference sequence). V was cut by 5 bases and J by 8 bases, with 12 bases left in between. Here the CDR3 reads CASSPNQVEKLFF. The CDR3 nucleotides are TGTGCCAGCAGCCCGAACCAGGTCGAAAAACTGTTTTTT.

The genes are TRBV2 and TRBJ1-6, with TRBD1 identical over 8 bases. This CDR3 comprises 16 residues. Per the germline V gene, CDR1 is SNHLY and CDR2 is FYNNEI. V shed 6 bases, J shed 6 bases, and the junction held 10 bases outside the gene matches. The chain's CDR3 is CASSPTGGEANSPLHF. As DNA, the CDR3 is TGTGCCAGCAGCCCCACAGGGGGTGAGGCTAATTCACCCCTCCACTTT.

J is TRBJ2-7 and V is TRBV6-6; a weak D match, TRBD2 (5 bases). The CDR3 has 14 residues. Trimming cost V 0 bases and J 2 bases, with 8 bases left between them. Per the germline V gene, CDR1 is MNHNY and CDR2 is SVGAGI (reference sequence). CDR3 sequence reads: CASSYSDGTYEQYF. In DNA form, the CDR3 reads TGTGCCAGCAGTTACTCCGACGGGACCTACGAGCAGTACTTC.

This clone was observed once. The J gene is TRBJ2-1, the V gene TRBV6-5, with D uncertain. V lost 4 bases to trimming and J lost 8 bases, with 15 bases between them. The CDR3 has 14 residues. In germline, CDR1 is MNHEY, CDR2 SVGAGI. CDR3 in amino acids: CASSSGSLTYEQFF. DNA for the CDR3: TGTGCCAGCAGTTCCGGCAGCTTGACTTATGAGCAGTTCTTC.

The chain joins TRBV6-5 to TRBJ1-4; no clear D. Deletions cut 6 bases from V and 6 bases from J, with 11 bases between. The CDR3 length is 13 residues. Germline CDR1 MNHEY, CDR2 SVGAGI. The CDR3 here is CASREHVDEKLFF. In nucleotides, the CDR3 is TGTGCCAGCAGAGAGCATGTTGATGAAAAACTGTTTTTT.

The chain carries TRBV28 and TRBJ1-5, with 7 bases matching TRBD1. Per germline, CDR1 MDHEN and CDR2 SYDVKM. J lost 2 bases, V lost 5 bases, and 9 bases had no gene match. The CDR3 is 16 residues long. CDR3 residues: CASSPARGSGNQPQHF. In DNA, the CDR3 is TGTGCCAGCAGTCCAGCCAGGGGGTCCGGCAATCAGCCCCAGCATTTT.

CDR3 region: CASRWQGNTGELFF. Written as DNA, the CDR3 is TGCGCCAGCAGGTGGCAGGGGAACACCGGGGAGCTGTTTTTT. The rearrangement links TRBV5-1 to TRBJ2-2; TRBD1 is a possible D gene (5 bases). Germline V gene sequence: CDR1 SGHRS, CDR2 YFSETQ. Between the trimmed V and J ends, which lost 5 bases and 1 base, there was a span of 9 bases. The CDR3 consists of 14 residues.

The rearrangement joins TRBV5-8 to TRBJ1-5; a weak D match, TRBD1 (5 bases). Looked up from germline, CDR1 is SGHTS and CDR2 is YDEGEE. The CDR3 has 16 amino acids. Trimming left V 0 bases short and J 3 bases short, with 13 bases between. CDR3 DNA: TGTGCCAGCAGCTTGGGGCAGGGAACGGTCAATCAGCCCCAGCATTTT. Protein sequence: CASSLGQGTVNQPQHF.

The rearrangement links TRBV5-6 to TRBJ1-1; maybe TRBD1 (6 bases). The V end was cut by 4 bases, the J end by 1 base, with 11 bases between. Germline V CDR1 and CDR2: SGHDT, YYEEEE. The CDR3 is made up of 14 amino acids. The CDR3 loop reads CASSPGTKNTEAFF. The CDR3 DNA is TGTGCCAGCAGCCCCGGGACAAAGAACACTGAAGCTTTCTTT.

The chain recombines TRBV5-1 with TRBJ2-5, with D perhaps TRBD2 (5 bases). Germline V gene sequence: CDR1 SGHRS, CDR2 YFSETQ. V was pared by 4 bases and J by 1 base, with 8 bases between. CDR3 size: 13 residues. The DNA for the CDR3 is TGCGCCAGCAGCGCCCGGGGCCAAGAGACCCAGTACTTC. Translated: CASSARGQETQYF.

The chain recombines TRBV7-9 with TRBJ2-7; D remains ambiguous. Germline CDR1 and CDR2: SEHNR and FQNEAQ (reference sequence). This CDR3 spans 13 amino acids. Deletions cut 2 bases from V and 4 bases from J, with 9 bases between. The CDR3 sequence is CASSLLAAYEQYF. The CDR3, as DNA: TGTGCCAGCAGCTTATTAGCCGCGTACGAGCAGTACTTC.

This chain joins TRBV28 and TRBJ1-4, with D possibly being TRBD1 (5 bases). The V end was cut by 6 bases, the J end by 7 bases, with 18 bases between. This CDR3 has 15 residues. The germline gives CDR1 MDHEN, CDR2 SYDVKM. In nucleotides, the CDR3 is TGTGCCAGCAGCCCCATCCAGCAGGGAGGTGAAAAACTGTTTTTT. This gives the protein CASSPIQQGGEKLFF.

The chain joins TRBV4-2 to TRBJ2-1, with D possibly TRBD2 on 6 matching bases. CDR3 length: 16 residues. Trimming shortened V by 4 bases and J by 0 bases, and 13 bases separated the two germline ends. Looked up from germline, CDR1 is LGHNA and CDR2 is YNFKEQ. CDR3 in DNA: TGTGCCAGCAGCCGCGTGGCGGGGAGCTCCTACAATGAGCAGTTCTTC. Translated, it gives CASSRVAGSSYNEQFF.

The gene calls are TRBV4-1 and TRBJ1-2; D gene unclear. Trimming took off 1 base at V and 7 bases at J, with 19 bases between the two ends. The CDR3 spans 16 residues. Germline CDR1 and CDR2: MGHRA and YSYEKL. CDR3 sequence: CASSQGPGLLFGGYTF. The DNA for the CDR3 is TGCGCCAGCAGCCAAGGACCAGGACTCCTTTTCGGTGGCTACACCTTC.

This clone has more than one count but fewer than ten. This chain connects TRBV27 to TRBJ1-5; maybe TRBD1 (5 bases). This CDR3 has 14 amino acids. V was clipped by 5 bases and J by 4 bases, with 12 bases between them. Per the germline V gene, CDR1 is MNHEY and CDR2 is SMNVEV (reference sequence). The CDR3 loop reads CASSNQGGNQPQHF. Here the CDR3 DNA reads TGTGCCAGCAGTAATCAGGGTGGGAATCAGCCCCAGCATTTT.

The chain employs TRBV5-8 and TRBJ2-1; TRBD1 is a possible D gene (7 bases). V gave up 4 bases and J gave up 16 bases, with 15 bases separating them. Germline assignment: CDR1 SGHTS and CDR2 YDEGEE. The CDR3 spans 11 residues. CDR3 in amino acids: CASSRGTVIFF. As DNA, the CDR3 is TGTGCCAGCAGCCGCGGGACAGTCATCTTCTTC.

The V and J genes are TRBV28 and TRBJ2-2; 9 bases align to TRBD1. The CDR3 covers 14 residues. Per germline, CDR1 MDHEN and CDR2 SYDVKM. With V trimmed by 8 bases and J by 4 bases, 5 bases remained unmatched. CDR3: CASLRDRVTGELFF. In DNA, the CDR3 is TGTGCCAGCTTAAGGGACAGGGTCACCGGGGAGCTGTTTTTT.

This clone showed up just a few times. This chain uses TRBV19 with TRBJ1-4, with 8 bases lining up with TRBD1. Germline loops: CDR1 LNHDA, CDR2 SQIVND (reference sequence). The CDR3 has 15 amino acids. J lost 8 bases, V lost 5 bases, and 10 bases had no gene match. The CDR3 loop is CASSQTGASGEKLFF. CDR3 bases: TGTGCCAGTAGTCAGACAGGGGCTTCAGGAGAAAAACTGTTTTTT.

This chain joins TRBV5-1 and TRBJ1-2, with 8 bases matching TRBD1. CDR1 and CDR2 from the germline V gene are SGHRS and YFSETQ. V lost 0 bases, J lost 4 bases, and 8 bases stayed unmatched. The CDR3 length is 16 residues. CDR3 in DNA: TGCGCCAGCAGCTTGGGGCCTGACAGGGGAGTCTATGGCTACACCTTC. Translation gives CASSLGPDRGVYGYTF.

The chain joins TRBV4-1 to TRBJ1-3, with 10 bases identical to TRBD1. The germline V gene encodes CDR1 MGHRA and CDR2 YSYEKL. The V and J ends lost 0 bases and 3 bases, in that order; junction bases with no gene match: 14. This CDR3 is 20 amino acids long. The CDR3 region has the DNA TGCGCCAGCAGCCAAGATCGGGGACAGGGGTTTAGAGCTGGTGGAAACACCATATATTTT. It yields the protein CASSQDRGQGFRAGGNTIYF.

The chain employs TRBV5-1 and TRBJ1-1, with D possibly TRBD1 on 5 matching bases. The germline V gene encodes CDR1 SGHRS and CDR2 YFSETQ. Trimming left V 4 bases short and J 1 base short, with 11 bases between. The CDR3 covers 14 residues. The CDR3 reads CASSQNDRNTEAFF. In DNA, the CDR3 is TGCGCCAGCAGCCAAAATGACAGGAACACTGAAGCTTTCTTT.

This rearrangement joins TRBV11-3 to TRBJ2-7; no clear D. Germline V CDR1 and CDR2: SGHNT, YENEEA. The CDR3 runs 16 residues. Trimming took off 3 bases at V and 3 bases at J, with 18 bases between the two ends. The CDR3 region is CASSFPPDTLLYEQYF. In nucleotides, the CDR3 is TGTGCCAGCAGCTTCCCCCCCGACACTCTACTCTACGAGCAGTACTTC.

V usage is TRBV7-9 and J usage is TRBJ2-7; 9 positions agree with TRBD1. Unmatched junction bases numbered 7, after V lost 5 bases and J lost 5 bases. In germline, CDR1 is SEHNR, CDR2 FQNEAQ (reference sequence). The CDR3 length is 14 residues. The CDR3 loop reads CASSPRDRVHEQYF. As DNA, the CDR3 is TGTGCCAGCAGCCCCCGGGACAGGGTCCACGAGCAGTACTTC.